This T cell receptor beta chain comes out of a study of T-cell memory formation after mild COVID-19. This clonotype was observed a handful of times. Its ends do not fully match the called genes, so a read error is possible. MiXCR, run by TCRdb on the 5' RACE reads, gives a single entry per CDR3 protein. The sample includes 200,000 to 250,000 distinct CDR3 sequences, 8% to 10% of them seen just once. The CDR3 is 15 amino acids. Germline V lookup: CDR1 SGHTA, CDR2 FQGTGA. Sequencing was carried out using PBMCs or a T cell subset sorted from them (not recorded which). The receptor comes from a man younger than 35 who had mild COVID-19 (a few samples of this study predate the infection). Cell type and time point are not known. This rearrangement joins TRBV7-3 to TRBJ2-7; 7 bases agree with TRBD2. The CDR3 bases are TGTGCCAGCAGTTTAACTAGCGTTCGTTCTTACGAGCAGTACTTC. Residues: CASSLTSVRSYEQYF.